A single sample is the source of the 3 T cell receptor beta chains below, sequenced in a study of molecular identifiers for immune sequencing clone quantification. Each CDR3 protein is one row after TCRdb ran MiXCR on the PCR reads. The sample includes roughly 320,000 distinct CDR3 sequences, about 20% seen only once; the top ten take under 0.95%. Sample: naive CD8+ T cells from blood, with Jurkat cell RNA spiked in. This sample's subset: FACS-sorted CD8+CD4-CCR7+CD45RA+ naive T cells. All receptors derive from a human donor in good health. Some libraries in this study had Jurkat cell RNA spiked in.

This sequence joins TRBV6-5 and TRBJ2-7; D unresolved. This CDR3 contains 14 residues. Germline V gives CDR1 MNHEY, CDR2 SVGAGI. V dropped 6 bases and J dropped 6 bases, with 18 bases sitting between them. The CDR3 DNA sequence: TGTGCCAGCAGAAATGTTCCGGGCCCCTTCGAGCAGTACTTC. Its protein is CASRNVPGPFEQYF.

There are a few counts of this clonotype. A clone one base away is much larger, so this may be a read error. The J gene is TRBJ2-1, the V gene TRBV15; D assignment may be TRBD1 or TRBD2 (5 bases each). Germline V gives CDR1 LNHNV, CDR2 YYDKDF (reference sequence). This CDR3 is 17 amino acids long. For the CDR3, the DNA is TGTACCACCAGCAGAGAACCGGGGCACGGTGCCTACAATGAGCAGTTCTTC. Protein sequence: CTTSREPGHGAYNEQFF.

Remarks on this clonotype: A clone one base away is much larger, so this may be a read error. This chain links TRBV5-6 with TRBJ1-4; D is uncertain. The CDR3 sequence is 15 residues long. Germline CDR1 reads SGHDT; CDR2 reads YYEEEE. V was cut by 0 bases and J by 7 bases, with 13 bases left in between. The DNA of the CDR3 is TGTGCCAGCAGCTTGGAGCGCGGGAAGGTTGAAAAACTGTTTTTT. This gives the protein CASSLERGKVEKLFF.